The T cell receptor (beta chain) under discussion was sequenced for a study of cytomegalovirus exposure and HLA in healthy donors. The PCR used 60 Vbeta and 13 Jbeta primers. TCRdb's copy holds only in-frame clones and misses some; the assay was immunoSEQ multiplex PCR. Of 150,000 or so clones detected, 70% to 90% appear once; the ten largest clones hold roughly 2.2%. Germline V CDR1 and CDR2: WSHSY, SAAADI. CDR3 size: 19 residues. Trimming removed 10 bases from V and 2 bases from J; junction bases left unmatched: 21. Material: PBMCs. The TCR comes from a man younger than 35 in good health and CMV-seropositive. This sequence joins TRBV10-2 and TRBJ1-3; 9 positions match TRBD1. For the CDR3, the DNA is TGCGCCACGAACAGGGGGCCTCCTCTTGGGCCCGATCCTGGAAACACCATATATTTT. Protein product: CATNRGPPLGPDPGNTIYF.